These T cell receptor beta chains were read from a single sample in a study of shared clonotypes between healthy human individuals. The data were produced by immunoSEQ multiplex PCR, yet TCRdb's version contains in-frame clones alone and is incomplete. This sample has roughly 2 million clones, with about 95% found just once. Sequences were obtained from naive CD8+ T cells sorted from blood. Every receptor here comes from a man between 18 and 35 years old in good health. The CDR3 runs from the conserved cysteine through the conserved F or W. Each record gives: clone size, J gene, V gene, D gene, CDR3 DNA, CDR3 protein. The D gene is left open where the match is weak. Clone size, where shown, is once, few, many, or a class for clones that have expanded.

clone size: NA; J gene: TRBJ2-3; V gene: TRBV6-5; D gene: NA; CDR3 DNA: TGTGCCAGCAGCCCTCGGGTCACAGATACGCAGTATTTT; CDR3 protein: CASSPRVTDTQYF
clone size: NA; J gene: TRBJ2-7; V gene: TRBV19; D gene: NA; CDR3 DNA: TGTGCCAGTAGTGACCGACTCTCCTACGAGCAGTACTTC; CDR3 protein: CASSDRLSYEQYF
clone size: once; J gene: TRBJ2-7; V gene: TRBV6-5; D gene: NA; CDR3 DNA: TGTGCCAGCAGCTCTGCGGACTCCTACGAGCAGTACTTC; CDR3 protein: CASSSADSYEQYF
clone size: NA; J gene: TRBJ2-1; V gene: TRBV5-8; D gene: NA; CDR3 DNA: TGTGCCAGCAGCCGCCGGGGGGCAGGAGGTGTGGGCTCCTACAATGAGCAGTTCTTC; CDR3 protein: CASSRRGAGGVGSYNEQFF
clone size: once; J gene: TRBJ2-1; V gene: TRBV30; D gene: TRBD2; CDR3 DNA: TGTGCCTGGAGTGTCCTAGCGGGGGGCTCTGAGCAGTTCTTC; CDR3 protein: CAWSVLAGGSEQFF
clone size: once; J gene: TRBJ2-2; V gene: TRBV28; D gene: NA; CDR3 DNA: TGTGCCAGCAGGGGGGCCGCGAACACCGGGGAGCTGTTTTTT; CDR3 protein: CASRGAANTGELFF
clone size: few; J gene: TRBJ2-7; V gene: TRBV6-1; D gene: NA; CDR3 DNA: TGTGCCAGCAGCCCCGGGTTGCCCTACGAGCAGTACTTC; CDR3 protein: CASSPGLPYEQYF
clone size: NA; J gene: TRBJ2-7; V gene: TRBV27; D gene: TRBD2; CDR3 DNA: TGTGCCAGCAGCCCGAGTAGCGGGTTTTTCGCATACGAGCAGTACTTC; CDR3 protein: CASSPSSGFFAYEQYF
clone size: NA; J gene: TRBJ1-5; V gene: TRBV19; D gene: NA; CDR3 DNA: TGTGCCAGCTCGACTGGTGAGGGCCTCAATCAGCCCCAGCATTTT; CDR3 protein: CASSTGEGLNQPQHF
clone size: NA; J gene: TRBJ2-2; V gene: TRBV28; D gene: TRBD1; CDR3 DNA: TGTGCCAGCAGTTACGGGACAGAGAACACCGGGGAGCTGTTTTTT; CDR3 protein: CASSYGTENTGELFF
clone size: NA; J gene: TRBJ2-5; V gene: TRBV6-5; D gene: TRBD2; CDR3 DNA: TGTGCCAGCAGTAAACTAGCGGGGGCCCCCGGCCAGTACTTC; CDR3 protein: CASSKLAGAPGQYF
clone size: NA; J gene: TRBJ2-7; V gene: TRBV5-8; D gene: NA; CDR3 DNA: TGTGCCAGCAGCTTTGGGGGTGTTGGCGACGAGCAGTACTTC; CDR3 protein: CASSFGGVGDEQYF
clone size: NA; J gene: TRBJ2-1; V gene: TRBV7-7; D gene: TRBD2; CDR3 DNA: TGTGCTAGCAGCGACGGGACTAGCGGGAGGGTGAATGAGCAGTTCTTC; CDR3 protein: CASSDGTSGRVNEQFF
clone size: NA; J gene: TRBJ1-1; V gene: TRBV5-1; D gene: NA; CDR3 DNA: TGCGCCAGCAGCGCCGGGGGCACTGAAGCTTTCTTT; CDR3 protein: CASSAGGTEAFF
clone size: NA; J gene: TRBJ2-1; V gene: TRBV5-1; D gene: NA; CDR3 DNA: TGCGCCAGCAGCTCCCGGGACAAAAATTACAATGAGCAGTTCTTC; CDR3 protein: CASSSRDKNYNEQFF
clone size: NA; J gene: TRBJ2-5; V gene: TRBV11-2; D gene: NA; CDR3 DNA: TGTGCCAGCAGCTTAGGTACGGGAGTAGAGACCCAGTACTTC; CDR3 protein: CASSLGTGVETQYF
clone size: NA; J gene: TRBJ2-1; V gene: TRBV6-1; D gene: NA; CDR3 DNA: TGTGCCACCATGACGGGGCCATCCAATGAGCAGTTCTTC; CDR3 protein: CATMTGPSNEQFF
clone size: NA; J gene: TRBJ2-7; V gene: TRBV5-4; D gene: TRBD2; CDR3 DNA: TGTGCCAGCAGCTTTATTGCGGCGGGGGGAGTCTACGAGCAGTACTTC; CDR3 protein: CASSFIAAGGVYEQYF
clone size: NA; J gene: TRBJ2-7; V gene: TRBV2; D gene: TRBD2; CDR3 DNA: TGTGCCAGCAGTGAAGCGTCGGGGGGAGGGTACGAGCAGTACTTC; CDR3 protein: CASSEASGGGYEQYF
clone size: NA; J gene: TRBJ1-2; V gene: TRBV27; D gene: NA; CDR3 DNA: TGTGCCAGCAGTTCACAGGGCGGGGATGGCTACACCTTC; CDR3 protein: CASSSQGGDGYTF
clone size: NA; J gene: TRBJ1-2; V gene: TRBV7-9; D gene: NA; CDR3 DNA: TGTGCCAGCAGCTTAGGTCCGGGAGGCTACACCTTC; CDR3 protein: CASSLGPGGYTF
clone size: NA; J gene: TRBJ1-3; V gene: TRBV23-1; D gene: NA; CDR3 DNA: TGCGCCAGCAGTCACGCAGCCTCTGGAAACACCATATATTTT; CDR3 protein: CASSHAASGNTIYF
clone size: NA; J gene: TRBJ2-5; V gene: TRBV28; D gene: TRBD2; CDR3 DNA: TGTGCCAGCAGTTGGAACCCGGTCATAGCGGGGGGGCCGGACGACACAGAGACCCAGTACTTC; CDR3 protein: CASSWNPVIAGGPDDTETQYF
clone size: NA; J gene: TRBJ1-5; V gene: TRBV27; D gene: NA; CDR3 DNA: TGTGCCAGCAGTCCTACGACAGGCAATCAGCCCCAGCATTTT; CDR3 protein: CASSPTTGNQPQHF
clone size: NA; J gene: TRBJ1-1; V gene: TRBV19; D gene: NA; CDR3 DNA: TGTGCCAGTGCTTACAGTGGACTTGAAGCTTTCTTT; CDR3 protein: CASAYSGLEAFF
clone size: NA; J gene: TRBJ2-7; V gene: TRBV5-3; D gene: TRBD2; CDR3 DNA: TGTGCCAGAAGCTTGGCCGAGCTAGCGGAGACCTACGAGCAGTACTTC; CDR3 protein: CARSLAELAETYEQYF
clone size: NA; J gene: TRBJ2-5; V gene: TRBV7-9; D gene: NA; CDR3 DNA: TGTGCCAGCAGCCACTGGACCGAACAACAAGAGACCCAGTACTTC; CDR3 protein: CASSHWTEQQETQYF
clone size: NA; J gene: TRBJ2-7; V gene: TRBV28; D gene: NA; CDR3 DNA: TGTGCCAGCAAGAGTCAGGGTACCTACGAGCAGTACTTC; CDR3 protein: CASKSQGTYEQYF
clone size: NA; J gene: TRBJ2-7; V gene: TRBV7-3; D gene: NA; CDR3 DNA: TGTGCCAGCAGCTTAATGGTCACCGATAGGCTCTACGAGCAGTACTTC; CDR3 protein: CASSLMVTDRLYEQYF
clone size: NA; J gene: TRBJ2-2; V gene: TRBV27; D gene: NA; CDR3 DNA: TGTGCCAGCAGTCCCGTGGGGGTACGTGGCACCGGGGAGCTGTTTTTT; CDR3 protein: CASSPVGVRGTGELFF
clone size: NA; J gene: TRBJ1-5; V gene: TRBV7-9; D gene: NA; CDR3 DNA: TGTGCCAGCAGCTCCCCCTCGGGGGACAATCAGCCCCAGCATTTT; CDR3 protein: CASSSPSGDNQPQHF
clone size: NA; J gene: TRBJ2-1; V gene: TRBV19; D gene: TRBD2; CDR3 DNA: TGTGCCAGTAGTATAGATCAGGCAGGGAGGGACAATGAGCAGTTCTTC; CDR3 protein: CASSIDQAGRDNEQFF
clone size: NA; J gene: TRBJ1-6; V gene: TRBV7-9; D gene: TRBD1; CDR3 DNA: TGTGCCAGCAGCGGGCAGGGGGCCTTAAATTCACCCCTCCACTTT; CDR3 protein: CASSGQGALNSPLHF
clone size: NA; J gene: TRBJ1-2; V gene: TRBV19; D gene: TRBD1; CDR3 DNA: TGTGCCAGTAGTTTCGGGACAGGGGACAATGGCTACACCTTC; CDR3 protein: CASSFGTGDNGYTF
clone size: NA; J gene: TRBJ1-2; V gene: TRBV25-1; D gene: NA; CDR3 DNA: TGTGCCAGCAGTGAGGGGGGAGGTGGCTACACCTTC; CDR3 protein: CASSEGGGGYTF
clone size: NA; J gene: TRBJ2-5; V gene: TRBV6-1; D gene: TRBD2; CDR3 DNA: TGTGCCAGCAGTGACGGCGGGGGATTCCAAGAGACCCAGTACTTC; CDR3 protein: CASSDGGGFQETQYF
clone size: NA; J gene: TRBJ2-7; V gene: TRBV6-6; D gene: TRBD2; CDR3 DNA: TGTGCCAGCAGCTGGGGACTAGCGGGAGTAGGCGAGCAGTACTTC; CDR3 protein: CASSWGLAGVGEQYF
clone size: NA; J gene: TRBJ1-4; V gene: TRBV27; D gene: TRBD1; CDR3 DNA: TGTGCCAGCAGTACGCAGAATGTTCAGGGGGCGGGTAATGAAAAACTGTTTTTT; CDR3 protein: CASSTQNVQGAGNEKLFF
clone size: NA; J gene: TRBJ2-7; V gene: TRBV7-8; D gene: NA; CDR3 DNA: TGTGCCAGCAGCTTGAGATCCGACTACGAGCAGTACTTC; CDR3 protein: CASSLRSDYEQYF
clone size: NA; J gene: TRBJ1-1; V gene: TRBV5-6; D gene: NA; CDR3 DNA: TGTGCCAGCTATGGACAGTCCAACACTGAAGCTTTCTTT; CDR3 protein: CASYGQSNTEAFF
clone size: NA; J gene: TRBJ1-2; V gene: TRBV28; D gene: NA; CDR3 DNA: TGTGCCAGCAGTTTGGATGACTATGGCTACACCTTC; CDR3 protein: CASSLDDYGYTF
clone size: NA; J gene: TRBJ2-5; V gene: TRBV18; D gene: NA; CDR3 DNA: TGTGCCAGCTCAGGAGGGGACACCGCCGGGGAGACCCAGTACTTC; CDR3 protein: CASSGGDTAGETQYF
clone size: NA; J gene: TRBJ2-7; V gene: TRBV4-1; D gene: TRBD1; CDR3 DNA: TGCGCCAGCAGCCTAACGGGACAGGGTATGGAAGAGCAGTACTTC; CDR3 protein: CASSLTGQGMEEQYF
clone size: NA; J gene: TRBJ2-3; V gene: TRBV5-1; D gene: NA; CDR3 DNA: TGCGCCAGCAGCTTCTCAGGGACTAGCACAGATACGCAGTATTTT; CDR3 protein: CASSFSGTSTDTQYF
clone size: once; J gene: TRBJ2-7; V gene: TRBV6-5; D gene: TRBD1; CDR3 DNA: TGTGCCAGCAGAACTGACAGGGCCCCCTCCTACGAGCAGTACTTC; CDR3 protein: CASRTDRAPSYEQYF
clone size: NA; J gene: TRBJ1-3; V gene: TRBV5-4; D gene: NA; CDR3 DNA: TGTGCCAGCAGCTTGTCAGGGCCAATCTCTGGAAACACCATATATTTT; CDR3 protein: CASSLSGPISGNTIYF
clone size: NA; J gene: TRBJ1-2; V gene: TRBV2; D gene: NA; CDR3 DNA: TGTGCCAGCAGTGAAGTGGGGGACGGTCGGGGCTACACCTTC; CDR3 protein: CASSEVGDGRGYTF
clone size: NA; J gene: TRBJ1-1; V gene: TRBV6-5; D gene: TRBD1; CDR3 DNA: TGTGCCAGCAGGGGACAGGGGGGGACTGAAGCTTTCTTT; CDR3 protein: CASRGQGGTEAFF
clone size: once; J gene: TRBJ1-6; V gene: TRBV23-1; D gene: NA; CDR3 DNA: TGCGCCAGCAGACAGGCTAATTCACCCCTCCACTTT; CDR3 protein: CASRQANSPLHF
clone size: NA; J gene: TRBJ2-1; V gene: TRBV7-9; D gene: NA; CDR3 DNA: TGTGCCAGCAGCCCCGAAGTTGATGAGCAGTTCTTC; CDR3 protein: CASSPEVDEQFF
clone size: NA; J gene: TRBJ1-1; V gene: TRBV18; D gene: TRBD1; CDR3 DNA: TGTGCCAGCTCACCACCCTCAGGGGGGAACACTGAAGCTTTCTTT; CDR3 protein: CASSPPSGGNTEAFF
clone size: NA; J gene: TRBJ1-1; V gene: TRBV7-9; D gene: TRBD1; CDR3 DNA: TGTGCCAGCAGCTTATGGGGACAGGGATTTTCAGAAGCTTTCTTT; CDR3 protein: CASSLWGQGFSEAFF
clone size: NA; J gene: TRBJ2-2; V gene: TRBV6-5; D gene: TRBD2; CDR3 DNA: TGTGCCAGCAGTTACTCGACTAGCGGGTCCGGGGAGCTGTTTTTT; CDR3 protein: CASSYSTSGSGELFF
clone size: NA; J gene: TRBJ1-2; V gene: TRBV19; D gene: TRBD1; CDR3 DNA: TGTGCCAGTAGTCCGGGACAGGGGTTCTACTATGGCTACACCTTC; CDR3 protein: CASSPGQGFYYGYTF
clone size: NA; J gene: TRBJ1-3; V gene: TRBV13; D gene: NA; CDR3 DNA: TGTGCCAGCAGCCCGGTGGGGTACTCTGGAAACACCATATATTTT; CDR3 protein: CASSPVGYSGNTIYF